A single sample is the source of the 27 T cell receptor beta chains below, sequenced in a study of blood T cell repertoires in COVID-19. Here immunoSEQ multiplex PCR was the method, and the copy in TCRdb shows in-frame clones only, minus some. The top ten hold around 3.4% of the sample, which has a few hundred thousand clones, about four fifths seen once. Input material: PBMCs or T cells enriched from blood (not recorded which). The receptor source for this set is an older woman who had recovered from COVID-19.

The chain combines TRBV20-1 with TRBJ1-5; tentatively, D is TRBD1 (5 bases). Between the trimmed V and J ends, which lost 3 bases and 0 bases, there was a span of 15 bases. The CDR3 runs 16 residues. Germline V gene lookup returns CDR1 DFQATT and CDR2 SNEGSKA (reference sequence). CDR3 region: CSASGGGGYSNQPQHF. The CDR3 DNA reads TGCAGTGCTAGTGGGGGAGGCGGTTATAGCAATCAGCCCCAGCATTTT.

The gene calls are TRBV29-1 and TRBJ2-2, with 8 bases identical to TRBD1. V was clipped by 8 bases and J by 2 bases; unmatched bases: 7. This CDR3 is 14 amino acids long. Germline assignment: CDR1 SQVTM and CDR2 ANQGSEA. CDR3 nucleotide sequence: TGCAGCTCCCGGACAGGGATAAACACCGGGGAGCTGTTTTTT. Translation gives CSSRTGINTGELFF.

Details on this clone: This may be a read error: a much more frequent sequence differs by one nucleotide. In DNA, the CDR3 is TGTGCCAGCAGCCCGACAGGGAATGGCTACACCTTC. Residues: CASSPTGNGYTF. The chain employs TRBV7-2 and TRBJ1-2; 7 bases map to TRBD1. The germline V gene encodes CDR1 SGHTA and CDR2 FQGNSA. This CDR3 is built from 12 residues. After removal of 5 bases from V and 6 bases from J, the junction contained 3 bases not matched to a gene.

The chain has TRBV5-1 and TRBJ1-1, with TRBD1 matching over 7 bases. The CDR3 runs 14 residues. The V and J ends lost 4 bases and 3 bases, in that order; junction bases with no gene match: 6. Germline CDR1 is SGHRS and CDR2 is YFSETQ. The CDR3 bases are TGCGCCAGCAGCCAGAGGGACAGCCACACTGAAGCTTTCTTT. Its translation: CASSQRDSHTEAFF.

In regard to this clone: Other DNA variants within this sample encode the same CDR3. V gene TRBV7-3 combines with J gene TRBJ2-5; 11 bases map to TRBD2. Per germline, CDR1 SGHTA and CDR2 FQGTGA. The CDR3 runs 16 residues. V gave up 2 bases and J gave up 2 bases; unmatched junction bases: 4. CDR3 amino acids: CASSLGASGGQETQYF. The CDR3 DNA reads TGTGCCAGCAGCTTAGGGGCTAGCGGGGGGCAAGAGACCCAGTACTTC.

The V call is TRBV19, the J call TRBJ1-1, with TRBD1 matching over 10 bases. The CDR3 loop spans 13 amino acids. Germline trimming cut 5 bases from V and 6 bases from J; bases unmatched to any gene: 3. Germline CDR1 reads LNHDA; CDR2 reads SQIVND (reference sequence). CDR3 sequence: CASSRQGAAEAFF. DNA for the CDR3: TGTGCCAGTAGTCGACAGGGGGCTGCTGAAGCTTTCTTT.

The rearrangement links TRBV29-1 to TRBJ2-5; the D is unclear. V was clipped by 4 bases and J by 1 base, with 7 bases between them. The V gene's germline CDR1 is SQVTM and CDR2 ANQGSEA. The CDR3 totals 12 residues. The CDR3 nucleotides read TGCAGCGTTGGACACCTCCAAGAGACCCAGTACTTC. Its protein product is CSVGHLQETQYF.

This clone was detected only a few times. J is TRBJ2-1 and V is TRBV3-1 (or the pseudogene TRBV3-2); 7 bases are a match to TRBD2. The CDR3 totals 17 residues. Germline CDR1 is LGHDT and CDR2 is YNNKEL (reference sequence). V was clipped by 2 bases and J by 5 bases; unmatched bases: 12. The CDR3 sequence: CASSQPRAGEVHNEQFF. The CDR3 DNA follows: TGTGCCAGCAGCCAACCCCGGGCGGGAGAAGTGCACAATGAGCAGTTCTTC.

This sequence joins TRBV20-1 and TRBJ2-7, with 9 bases that match TRBD2. Germline V gives CDR1 DFQATT, CDR2 SNEGSKA (reference sequence). The CDR3 totals 14 residues. The V segment lost 3 bases and the J segment 5 bases; nucleotides outside the gene matches: 8. This CDR3 is CSASVSGRLDEQYF. CDR3 DNA sequence: TGCAGTGCTAGTGTTAGCGGGAGACTCGACGAGCAGTACTTC.

This clone was observed a handful of times. V is TRBV5-4 and J is TRBJ2-5, with 11 bases fitting TRBD2. CDR3 length equals 16 residues. V shed 4 bases, J shed 2 bases, and the junction held 7 bases outside the gene matches. Per the germline V gene, CDR1 is SGHNT and CDR2 is YYREEE (reference sequence). The CDR3 DNA is TGTGCCAGCAGCCCGGGACTAGCGGAGCAACAAGAGACCCAGTACTTC. Translation: CASSPGLAEQQETQYF.

The V gene is TRBV6-5, the J gene TRBJ1-1; 7 bases agree with TRBD1. The CDR3 consists of 15 residues. Trimming removed 8 bases from V and 0 bases from J; junction bases left unmatched: 9. Germline lookup yields CDR1 MNHEY and CDR2 SVGAGI. CDR3 DNA: TGTGCCAGCCGACTCGCGGGACAGATGAACACTGAAGCTTTCTTT. Residues: CASRLAGQMNTEAFF.

This clone was seen a few times. This chain joins TRBV19 and TRBJ2-2, with 15 nucleotides matching TRBD2. Germline lookup yields CDR1 LNHDA and CDR2 SQIVND (reference sequence). The V segment lost 6 bases and the J segment 0 bases; nucleotides outside the gene matches: 5. The CDR3 runs 18 residues. Here the CDR3 DNA reads TGTGCCAGTAGCGGGACTAGCGGGGGGACCGCGAACACCGGGGAGCTGTTTTTT. Translation: CASSGTSGGTANTGELFF.

The V gene is TRBV12-5, the J gene TRBJ1-2, with TRBD1 matching 7 bases. Per the germline V gene, CDR1 is LGHNT and CDR2 is FRNRAP. This CDR3 region has 13 residues. The junction had 6 bases not matched to a gene; V was cut back by 3 bases and J by 8 bases. The CDR3 DNA is TGTGCTAGTGGTTTCACAGGGGTGTTCGGCTACACCTTC. Protein: CASGFTGVFGYTF.

The V and J genes are TRBV2 and TRBJ2-7; 9 bases fit TRBD2. V dropped 8 bases and J dropped 1; count of bases not matched to a gene: 18. The V gene's germline CDR1 is SNHLY and CDR2 FYNNEI. This CDR3 contains 18 residues. CDR3 in amino acids: CASRPRQGRSGSSYEQYF. CDR3 coding DNA: TGTGCCAGCCGTCCCCGGCAGGGGCGTAGCGGGAGTTCCTACGAGCAGTACTTC.

The V and J genes are TRBV5-4 and TRBJ1-2; 9 nucleotides line up with TRBD1. V lost 4 bases, J lost 4 bases, and 17 bases stayed unmatched. Germline V lookup: CDR1 SGHNT, CDR2 YYREEE (reference sequence). The CDR3 has 18 residues. The CDR3 nucleotides read TGTGCCAGCAGCGTAATTTACAGGGGGCGAGGTAGGGGCTATGGCTACACCTTC. Its translation is CASSVIYRGRGRGYGYTF.

The rearrangement uses TRBV2 and TRBJ2-3, with 7 bases fitting TRBD1. From germline, CDR1 is SNHLY and CDR2 FYNNEI. There are 16 residues in the CDR3. J lost 0 bases, V lost 6 bases, and 9 bases had no gene match. CDR3 region: CASRTRGGPSTDTQYF. Written as DNA, the CDR3 is TGTGCCAGCAGGACCCGAGGGGGCCCTAGCACAGATACGCAGTATTTT. The full variable domain, rest sourced from reference TRBV2 and TRBJ2-3, is EPEVTQTPSHQVTQMGQEVILRCVPISNHLYFYWYRQILGQKVEFLVSFYNNEISEKSEIFDDQFSVERPDGSNFTLKIRSTKLEDSAMYFCASRTRGGPSTDTQYFGPGTRLTVL.

Concerning this clone: A read error may account for a junction end that differs from germline. This chain connects TRBV19 to TRBJ1-2, with 7 bases that match TRBD1. The CDR3 sequence is 16 residues long. CDR1 LNHDA and CDR2 SQIVND come from the germline V gene (reference sequence). CDR3 bases: TGTGCCAGTAGTATGAGTGCAAGGGGGCGGAGAATATTACCAGCCTTC. Protein sequence: CASSMSARGRRILPAF.

The chain has TRBV6-6 and TRBJ1-2; D is possibly TRBD1 (6 bases). Germline V gene sequence: CDR1 MNHNY, CDR2 SVGAGI (reference sequence). V shed 2 bases and J shed 2 bases, with 12 bases lying between them. CDR3 length equals 15 residues. The CDR3 region has the DNA TGTGCCAGCAGTTACGGGGCAGGGGTAAACTATGGCTACACCTTC. Translated: CASSYGAGVNYGYTF.

This sequence joins TRBV19 and TRBJ1-1, with D maybe TRBD1 (6 bases). Germline V lookup: CDR1 LNHDA, CDR2 SQIVND (reference sequence). V was trimmed by 2 bases and J by 7 bases, leaving 26 bases between them. The CDR3 covers 18 residues. CDR3 loop: CASSINYDRRLTVGEAFF. The DNA for the CDR3 is TGTGCCAGTAGTATAAATTATGACAGGAGGTTAACTGTAGGTGAAGCTTTCTTT.

This chain connects TRBV11-3 to TRBJ2-2, with D perhaps matching TRBD1 (5 bases). CDR3 size: 14 residues. Germline assignment: CDR1 SGHNT and CDR2 YENEEA. Deletions cut 1 base from V and 4 bases from J, with 7 bases between. The CDR3 loop reads CASSLATGTGELFF. In DNA form, the CDR3 reads TGTGCCAGCAGCTTAGCAACAGGCACCGGGGAGCTGTTTTTT.

The chain recombines TRBV29-1 with TRBJ1-2; D not resolved. Germline lookup yields CDR1 SQVTM and CDR2 ANQGSEA. V lost 7 bases, J lost 5 bases, and 14 bases lay in between. CDR3 length: 12 amino acids. This chain's CDR3 is CSAQPQQYGYTF. CDR3 bases: TGCAGCGCCCAACCCCAACAGTATGGCTACACCTTC.

The chain has TRBV12-5 and TRBJ2-6; TRBD2 might be the D (5 bases). CDR1 is LGHNT and CDR2 is FRNRAP in the germline V gene. V was shortened by 0 bases and J by 1 base, with 7 bases between the two germline ends. The CDR3 has 16 residues. CDR3 sequence reads: CASGLVRDSGANVLTF. The CDR3 DNA sequence: TGTGCTAGTGGTTTGGTACGGGATTCTGGGGCCAACGTCCTGACTTTC.

The chain recombines TRBV19 with TRBJ1-1; D perhaps matches TRBD1 (6 bases). V dropped 5 bases and J dropped 4 bases, with 11 bases sitting between them. This CDR3 spans 13 amino acids. Per germline, CDR1 LNHDA and CDR2 SQIVND (reference sequence). In DNA form, the CDR3 reads TGTGCCAGTAGTTCTCACAGGGTCACTGAAGCTTTCTTT. Protein sequence: CASSSHRVTEAFF.

The chain recombines TRBV19 with TRBJ1-4; D unresolved. The length of the CDR3 is 12 residues. Germline V CDR1 and CDR2: LNHDA, SQIVND (reference sequence). Trimming took 7 bases from V and 5 from J, leaving 8 bases between them. The CDR3 region has the DNA TGTGCCAGTAACACCAGGAATGAAAAACTGTTTTTT. It specifies CASNTRNEKLFF.

The chain joins TRBV5-6 to TRBJ1-1; 7 bases fit TRBD1. The V gene end was trimmed by 4 bases and the J gene end by 3 bases; junction bases not matched to a gene: 6. The CDR3 length is 14 residues. Germline-derived CDR1 and CDR2 are SGHDT and YYEEEE. Written as DNA, the CDR3 is TGTGCCAGCAGCCCGGACAGGCGGGACACTGAAGCTTTCTTT. Protein product: CASSPDRRDTEAFF.

This clone was detected a few times. The chain joins TRBV11-2 to TRBJ2-3; weak D call: TRBD1 (6 bases). Germline-derived CDR1 and CDR2 are SGHAT and FQNNGV. This CDR3 is 15 amino acids long. Trimming stripped 5 bases from V and 5 bases from J, with 17 bases between. The CDR3 coding sequence is TGTGCCAGCAGCCTTGGGGGCAGGAGACAAGATACGCAGTATTTT. It yields the protein CASSLGGRRQDTQYF.

The genes are TRBV5-1 and TRBJ2-7; a possible D gene is TRBD2 (5 bases). The CDR3 sequence is 13 residues long. V was shortened by 2 bases and J by 9 bases, with 15 bases between the two germline ends. Germline CDR1 and CDR2: SGHRS and YFSETQ. The DNA of the CDR3 is TGCGCCAGCAGCTTTAAACAGACTACGGTGCAGTACTTC. Protein product: CASSFKQTTVQYF.